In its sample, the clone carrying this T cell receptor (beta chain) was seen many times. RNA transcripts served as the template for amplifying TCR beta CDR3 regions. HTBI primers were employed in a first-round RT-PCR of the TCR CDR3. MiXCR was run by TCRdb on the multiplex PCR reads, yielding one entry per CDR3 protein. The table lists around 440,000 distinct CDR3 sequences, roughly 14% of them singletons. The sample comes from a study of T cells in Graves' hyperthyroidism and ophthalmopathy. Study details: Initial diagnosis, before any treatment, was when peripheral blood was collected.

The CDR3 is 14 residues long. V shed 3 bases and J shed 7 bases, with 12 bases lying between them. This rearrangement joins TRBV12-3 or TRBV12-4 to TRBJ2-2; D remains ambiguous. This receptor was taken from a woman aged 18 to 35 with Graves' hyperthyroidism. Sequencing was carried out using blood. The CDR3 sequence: CASSFERNSGELFF. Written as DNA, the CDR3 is TGTGCCAGCAGTTTCGAGCGTAATAGCGGGGAGCTGTTTTTT.